This T cell receptor (beta chain) was obtained from a study of patients and donors after allogeneic stem cell transplantation. This clonotype has only a few counts. V gave up 0 bases and J gave up 5 bases, with 6 bases separating them. The germline CDR1 and CDR2 sequences are DFQATT and SNEGSKA (reference sequence). The CDR3 contains 12 residues. Using its own MiXCR run on the RT-PCR reads, TCRdb lists one record per CDR3 protein. Here the sample spans about a million distinct CDR3 sequences, about a sixth being singletons. Sequencing used blood, either unsorted or a sorted T cell fraction (not recorded which). The TCR sequence derives from a human donor who was either an allogeneic HSCT recipient or a stem cell or donor lymphocyte infusion donor (not recorded which). It is not recorded whose cells these are; they may come from a transplant donor. The chain is built from TRBV20-1 and TRBJ2-3; D gene uncertain. The CDR3 spells CSARDLLDTQYF. CDR3 coding DNA: TGCAGTGCTAGAGACTTGCTAGATACGCAGTATTTT.